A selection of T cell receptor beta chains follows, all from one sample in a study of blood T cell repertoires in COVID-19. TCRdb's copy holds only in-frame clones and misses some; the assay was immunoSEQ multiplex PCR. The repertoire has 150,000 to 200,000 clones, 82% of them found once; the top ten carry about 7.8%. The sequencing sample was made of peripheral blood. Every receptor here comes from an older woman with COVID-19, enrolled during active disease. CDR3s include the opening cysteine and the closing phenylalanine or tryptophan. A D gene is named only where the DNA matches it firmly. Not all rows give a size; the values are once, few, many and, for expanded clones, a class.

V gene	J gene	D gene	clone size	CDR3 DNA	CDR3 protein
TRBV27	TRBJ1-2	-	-	TGTGCCAGCAGTTTACAGGGGCCGGGTGGCTACACCTTC	CASSLQGPGGYTF
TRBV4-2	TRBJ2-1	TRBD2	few	TGTGCCAGCAGCCAAGCGAGGACTAGCGGGGGCGGTGAGCAGTTCTTC	CASSQARTSGGGEQFF
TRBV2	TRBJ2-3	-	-	TGTGCCAGATCACAGGGATACGATACGCAGTATTTT	CARSQGYDTQYF
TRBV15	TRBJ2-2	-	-	TGTGCCACCAGCAGAGATAGGGGGGGCACCGGGGAGCTGTTTTTT	CATSRDRGGTGELFF
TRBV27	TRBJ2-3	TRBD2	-	TGTGCCAGCACTTCTCTTAGCGGGAGGGGGTATACAGATACGCAGTATTTT	CASTSLSGRGYTDTQYF
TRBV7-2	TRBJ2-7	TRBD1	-	TGTGCCAGCAGTCGTCGGACAGGGGAGGTCTACGAGCAGTACTTC	CASSRRTGEVYEQYF
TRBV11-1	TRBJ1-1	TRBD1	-	TGTGCCAGCAGCTTAGGGTCGGGGACAGGGGGGACTGAAGCTTTCTTT	CASSLGSGTGGTEAFF
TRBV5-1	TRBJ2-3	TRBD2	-	TGCGCCAGCAGCCCCCCCTGGGGACGGGAGGTCGATGATACGCAGTATTTT	CASSPPWGREVDDTQYF
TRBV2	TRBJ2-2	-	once	TGTGCCAGCGGCGACCTAACAGGAGCCGGGGAGCTGTTTTTT	CASGDLTGAGELFF
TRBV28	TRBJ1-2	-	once	TGTGCCAGCAGACCCCCGGACAGTACAGGGTTTGATGGCTACACCTTC	CASRPPDSTGFDGYTF
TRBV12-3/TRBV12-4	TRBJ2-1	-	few	TGTGCCAGCTCCTTATACAATGAGCAGTTCTTC	CASSLYNEQFF
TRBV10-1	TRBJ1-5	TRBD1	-	TGCGCCAGCAGTGAGCCCCTACAGGGGGTGGGGCAGCCCCAGCATTTT	CASSEPLQGVGQPQHF
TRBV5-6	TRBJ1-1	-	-	TGTGCCAGCAGCTCCCAGGGGCGGCCTGAAGCTTTCTTT	CASSSQGRPEAFF
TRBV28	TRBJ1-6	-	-	TGTGCCAGCAGTTTTCTTAATTCACCCCTCCACTTT	CASSFLNSPLHF
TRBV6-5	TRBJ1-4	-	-	TGTGCCAGCAGTCCTTACAGCGGGCAGATTGAAAAACTGTTTTTT	CASSPYSGQIEKLFF
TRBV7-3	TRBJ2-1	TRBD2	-	TGTGCCAGCACCCCGGGGGGATCCCCCTACAATGAGCAGTTCTTC	CASTPGGSPYNEQFF
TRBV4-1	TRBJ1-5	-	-	TGCGCCAGCAGCCAAGATGGGGACACTGATCAGCCCCAGCATTTT	CASSQDGDTDQPQHF
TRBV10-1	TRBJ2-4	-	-	TGCGCCACTACAGGGACCCTAGCCAAAAACATTCAGTACTTC	CATTGTLAKNIQYF
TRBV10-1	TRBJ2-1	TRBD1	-	TGCGCCAGCAGTAGGGGACAGGGCAACAATCTATACAATGAGCAGTTCTTC	CASSRGQGNNLYNEQFF
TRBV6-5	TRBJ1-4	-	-	TGTGCCAGCAGTTACTCGAATCGGGGTTTGGGGGAAAAACTGTTTTTT	CASSYSNRGLGEKLFF
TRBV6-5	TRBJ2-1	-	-	TGTGCCAGCGCCGACAACCGATACAATGAGCAGTTCTTC	CASADNRYNEQFF
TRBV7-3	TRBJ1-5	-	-	TGTGCCAGCAGCTTAACAGGGGGTGGCAATCAGCCCCAGCATTTT	CASSLTGGGNQPQHF
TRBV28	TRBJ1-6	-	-	TGTGCCAGCAGTTTAAGGGCAGGGATGGTTTCACCCCTCCACTTT	CASSLRAGMVSPLHF
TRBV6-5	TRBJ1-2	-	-	TGTGCCAGCAGTTTCCTGCCCCCGGGACACTCCGATGGCTACACCTTC	CASSFLPPGHSDGYTF
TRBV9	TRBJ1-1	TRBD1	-	TGTGCCAGCAGCAAAAGGGACAGCTACACTGAAGCTTTCTTT	CASSKRDSYTEAFF
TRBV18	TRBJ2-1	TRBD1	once	TGTGCCAGCTCACCAGGGACAGATTACAATGAGCAGTTCTTC	CASSPGTDYNEQFF
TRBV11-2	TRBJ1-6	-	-	TGTGCCAGCAGATTTCGACAAACAGGTTCACCCCTCCACTTT	CASRFRQTGSPLHF
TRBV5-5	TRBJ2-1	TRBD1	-	TGTGCCAGCAGCCCCAGGGACAGGGATGAGCAGTTCTTC	CASSPRDRDEQFF
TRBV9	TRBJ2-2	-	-	TGTGCCAGCAGACCCGGGACACCAACCGGGGAGCTGTTTTTT	CASRPGTPTGELFF
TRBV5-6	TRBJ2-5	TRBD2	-	TGTGCCAGCAGCTTGACGGGTCGGGGGGTCCAAGAGACCCAGTACTTC	CASSLTGRGVQETQYF
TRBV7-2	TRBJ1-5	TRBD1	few	TGTGCCAGCAGCCTCGGACAGGGGTACCAGCCCCAGCATTTT	CASSLGQGYQPQHF
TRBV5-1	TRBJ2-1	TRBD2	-	TGCGCCAGCAGCTTGGCGGGGGGTCTAAACAATGAGCAGTTCTTC	CASSLAGGLNNEQFF
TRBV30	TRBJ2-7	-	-	TGTGCCTGGAGCGCGACCGGACTTCTGCACGAGCAGTACTTC	CAWSATGLLHEQYF
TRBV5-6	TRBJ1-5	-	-	TGTGCCAGCAGCTTGGGCAGGGGCCCCCGAATTGGGGCCCAGCATTTT	CASSLGRGPRIGAQHF
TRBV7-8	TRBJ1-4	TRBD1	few	TGTGCCAGCAGCCCTGGACAGGAAAGAGCTAATGAAAAACTGTTTTTT	CASSPGQERANEKLFF
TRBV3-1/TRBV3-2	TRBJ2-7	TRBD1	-	TGTGCCAGCAGCCAAGATCAGGGACAGGGTTTGTTGTCGGGTGAGCAGTACTTC	CASSQDQGQGLLSGEQYF
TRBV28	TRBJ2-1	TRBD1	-	TGTGCCAGCAGTCGCCAGGGGGCGGACAATGAGCAGTTCTTC	CASSRQGADNEQFF
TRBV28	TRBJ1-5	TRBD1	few	TGTGCCAGCAGTACCGGGACAGTCGTCGCCCAGCATTTT	CASSTGTVVAQHF
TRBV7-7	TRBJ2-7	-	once	TGTGCTAGCAGCTTAGCCGCAGGCTACGAGCAGTACTTC	CASSLAAGYEQYF
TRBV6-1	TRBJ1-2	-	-	TGTGCCAGCAGTGAGGTTTCGCAGAACTATGGCTACACCTTC	CASSEVSQNYGYTF
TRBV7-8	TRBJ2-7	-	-	TGTGCCAGCAGCTTAGCCCCAGGGGCAGCCTACGAGCAGTACTTC	CASSLAPGAAYEQYF
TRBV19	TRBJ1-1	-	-	TGTGCCAGTAGTATTTATTTCGAGGACAGCGAAGCTTTCTTT	CASSIYFEDSEAFF
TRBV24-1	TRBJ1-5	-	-	TGTGCCACCAGTGATAGGCAGCGGAATCAGCCCCAGCATTTT	CATSDRQRNQPQHF
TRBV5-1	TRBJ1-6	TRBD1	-	TGCGCCAGCAGCTTACAGGGGGCAGTTGTGTCACCCCTCCACTTT	CASSLQGAVVSPLHF
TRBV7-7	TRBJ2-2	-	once	TGTGCTAGCAGCTTATTCCCTATCCCCCTGTCCGGGGCGAACACCGGGGAGCTGTTTTTT	CASSLFPIPLSGANTGELFF
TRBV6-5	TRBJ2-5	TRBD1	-	TGTGCCAGCAGCGCTCGACAGGGGGCTCGTGGGACCCAGTACTTC	CASSARQGARGTQYF
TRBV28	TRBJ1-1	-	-	TGTGCCACCTGGAGGAGAATGGGAGGATACACTGAAGCTTTCTTT	CATWRRMGGYTEAFF
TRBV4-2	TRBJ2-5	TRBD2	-	TGTGCCAGCAGCAACGGACTAGCGGGACAAGAGACCCAGTACTTC	CASSNGLAGQETQYF
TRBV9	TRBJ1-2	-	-	TGTGCCAGCAGCCCGCAGGGCACTAACTATGGCTACACCTTC	CASSPQGTNYGYTF
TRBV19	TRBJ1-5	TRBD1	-	TGTGCCAGTAAAGTGACAGGGATTGATCAGCCCCAGCATTTT	CASKVTGIDQPQHF
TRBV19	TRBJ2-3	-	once	TGTGCCAGTAGTGGTGTAGCCGCAGATACGCAGTATTTT	CASSGVAADTQYF
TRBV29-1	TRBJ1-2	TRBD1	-	TGCAGCGTTGAAGATGGATGGGGGACAGGTCGGGGCTACACCTTC	CSVEDGWGTGRGYTF
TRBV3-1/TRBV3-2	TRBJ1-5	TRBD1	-	TGTGCCAGCAGCCCGGGACAGGGGCTCGGCAGCAATCAGCCCCAGCATTTT	CASSPGQGLGSNQPQHF